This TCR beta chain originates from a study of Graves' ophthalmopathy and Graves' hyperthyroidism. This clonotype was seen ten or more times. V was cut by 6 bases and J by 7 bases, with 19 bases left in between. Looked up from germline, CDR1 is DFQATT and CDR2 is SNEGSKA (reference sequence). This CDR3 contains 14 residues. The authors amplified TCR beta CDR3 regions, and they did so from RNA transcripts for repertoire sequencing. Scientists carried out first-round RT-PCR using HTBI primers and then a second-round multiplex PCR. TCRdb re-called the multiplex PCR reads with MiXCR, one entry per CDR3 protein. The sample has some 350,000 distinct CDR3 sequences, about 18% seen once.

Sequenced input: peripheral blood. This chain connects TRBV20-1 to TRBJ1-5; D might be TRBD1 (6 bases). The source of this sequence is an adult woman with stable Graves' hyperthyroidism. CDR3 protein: CSALKGGARQPQHF. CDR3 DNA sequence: TGCAGTGCCCTGAAGGGGGGCGCGAGGCAGCCCCAGCATTTT.